These 14 T cell receptor beta chains were sequenced from one sample in a study of spatial heterogeneity in lung cancer. Time point meaning: sample taken at primary tumor resection. TCRdb redid the calling of the 5' RACE reads with MiXCR, one entry per CDR3 protein. In the table there are tens of thousands of distinct CDR3 sequences, roughly 12% of which are singletons. The source was PBMCs, collected at surgery. Receptors originate from a male donor with early-stage non-small cell lung cancer.

This clonotype was observed a few times. The chain uses TRBV9 and TRBJ2-3; the D is unclear. CDR3 size: 15 residues. The germline gives CDR1 SGDLS, CDR2 YYNGEE. Trimming left V 2 bases short and J 4 bases short, with 14 bases between. The CDR3 nucleotides are TGTGCCAGCAGCGTGCCTCCTCGGAAACCAGATACGCAGTATTTT. Translating it yields CASSVPPRKPDTQYF.

This clonotype was recorded at least ten times. Lacking the conserved final phenylalanine or tryptophan, this CDR3 likely reflects a read error. Because the CDR3's place on the DNA is in doubt, the DNA is left out and the CDR3 is given as listed by TCRdb. This chain uses TRBV4-3 with TRBJ2-7; TRBD1, as called in the table, went unchecked against the DNA. Germline V gene sequence: CDR1 LGHNA, CDR2 YSLEER. The CDR3 length is 11 residues, termini included. CDR3 sequence reads: CASSQGRTGRL.

The chain couples TRBV20-1 to TRBJ2-1; D ambiguous. The germline V gene has CDR1 DFQATT and CDR2 SNEGSKA (reference sequence). Trimming left V 6 bases short and J 4 bases short, with 4 bases between. The CDR3 is 10 residues long. This CDR3 reads CSAGYNEQFF. CDR3 DNA: TGCAGTGCCGGTTACAATGAGCAGTTCTTC.

A few counts support this clonotype. The chain joins TRBV4-3 to TRBJ1-6; D perhaps matches TRBD1 (5 bases). Trimming took off 2 bases at V and 0 bases at J, with 23 bases between the two ends. Germline V CDR1 and CDR2: LGHNA, YSLEER. The CDR3 spans 21 residues. The CDR3 region has the DNA TGCGCCAGCAGCCAACTACTCGGGACCCCGAAAAAGAGCTCCTATAATTCACCCCTCCACTTT. Amino acids: CASSQLLGTPKKSSYNSPLHF.

This clonotype appeared a few times. The rearrangement joins TRBV6-2 or TRBV6-3 to TRBJ2-1; 10 bases map to TRBD1. Germline CDR1 is MNHEY and CDR2 is SVGEGT. CDR3 length: 16 residues. Germline trimming cut 2 bases from V and 8 bases from J; bases unmatched to any gene: 9. The CDR3 protein is CASSYSGQGDTDEQFF. The CDR3 nucleotides are TGTGCCAGCAGTTACAGCGGACAGGGGGACACCGATGAGCAGTTCTTC.

The V gene is TRBV5-4, the J gene TRBJ2-3; D tentatively fits TRBD1 or TRBD2 (5 bases each). Deletions cut 5 bases from V and 2 bases from J, with 9 bases between. This CDR3 region has 13 residues. Germline CDR1 SGHNT, CDR2 YYREEE (reference sequence). CDR3 sequence (DNA): TGTGCCAGCAGTGGGACCTCCACAGATACGCAGTATTTT. It codes for CASSGTSTDTQYF.

This clonotype was seen a few times. The V gene is TRBV14, the J gene TRBJ2-1; no clear D gene. V was shortened by 0 bases and J by 3 bases, with 6 bases between the two germline ends. CDR1 SGHDN and CDR2 FVKESK come from the germline V gene. The CDR3 is 14 amino acids. The CDR3 bases are TGTGCCAGCAGCCAAGAAGACTTCTACAATGAGCAGTTCTTC. This encodes CASSQEDFYNEQFF.

This clonotype appeared many times. V gene TRBV5-1 combines with J gene TRBJ2-6; D is uncertain. Per the germline V gene, CDR1 is SGHRS and CDR2 is YFSETQ. The CDR3 is made up of 15 amino acids. V lost 7 bases and J lost 2, with 13 bases in between. The CDR3 coding sequence is TGCGCCAGCTCCGAGAACGGGCCTGGGGCCAACGTCCTGACTTTC. Protein product: CASSENGPGANVLTF.

This clonotype was seen at least ten times. The chain recombines TRBV20-1 with TRBJ2-1; TRBD2 matches 10 bases. Trimming took 6 bases from V and 13 from J; bases not matched to a gene: 6. The V gene's germline CDR1 is DFQATT and CDR2 SNEGSKA (reference sequence). The CDR3 covers 11 residues. The CDR3 loop is CSAPRLAGQFF. The DNA for the CDR3 is TGCAGTGCGCCGAGACTAGCGGGCCAGTTCTTC.

V gene TRBV10-3 combines with J gene TRBJ2-7; D might be TRBD2 (7 bases). Between the trimmed V and J ends, which lost 7 bases and 5 bases, there was a span of 15 bases. Germline V gene lookup returns CDR1 ENHRY and CDR2 SYGVKD. The CDR3 runs 13 residues. The DNA for the CDR3 is TGTGCCATCAAGGGAGGGGGTAATCACGAGCAGTACTTC. The encoded protein is CAIKGGGNHEQYF.

A few counts support this clonotype. J is TRBJ2-7 and V is TRBV20-1; D gene uncertain. The CDR3 consists of 15 residues. Germline V CDR1 and CDR2: DFQATT, SNEGSKA (reference sequence). V was cut by 3 bases and J by 0 bases, with 15 bases left in between. The CDR3 DNA is TGCAGTGCTAGGAGCGTACAGCAGAGCTCCTACGAGCAGTACTTC. Encoded protein: CSARSVQQSSYEQYF.

This clonotype was recorded at least ten times. The chain couples TRBV28 to TRBJ2-7, with 9 bases aligning to TRBD1. Germline CDR1 MDHEN, CDR2 SYDVKM. The CDR3 runs 14 residues. The V and J ends lost 0 bases and 4 bases, in that order; junction bases with no gene match: 1. The CDR3 spells CASSLWDRGYEQYF. The CDR3 nucleotides read TGTGCCAGCAGTTTATGGGACAGGGGATACGAGCAGTACTTC.

In nucleotides, the CDR3 is TGTGCCAGCAGTTTTCGGCAGGGACAGCACTCCTACGAGCAGTACTTC. This translates into CASSFRQGQHSYEQYF. This chain joins TRBV12-3 or TRBV12-4 and TRBJ2-7, with 7 bases aligning to TRBD1. CDR3 size: 16 residues. V lost 3 bases and J lost 0; bases outside the gene matches: 8.

This chain uses TRBV27 with TRBJ1-1, with D possibly TRBD1 on 5 matching bases. Trimming removed 8 bases at V and 11 bases at J, with 15 bases between. The CDR3 runs 11 residues. Germline CDR1 MNHEY, CDR2 SMNVEV (reference sequence). For the CDR3, the DNA is TGTGCCAGCCATAATAGGGGCTCGGCTTTCTTT. Translating gives CASHNRGSAFF.